This T cell receptor beta chain was identified in a study of T cell responses to AZD1222 COVID-19 vaccine. Whole-study results and caveats: At baseline, seropositivity was found in only 5 to 7 AZD1222 recipients. Variant regions that are unmutated are reportedly the target of nearly half of spike-specific TCRs. Following two doses of AZD1222, Spike-specific TCR breadth and depth rose.

This clone came up once. Its specificity is unknown. The data were produced by immunoSEQ multiplex PCR, yet TCRdb's version contains in-frame clones alone and is incomplete. The data contain around 220,000 clones, less than 95% of them singletons. V gave up 7 bases and J gave up 4 bases, with 14 bases separating them. The CDR3 consists of 13 residues. The sequenced sample was peripheral blood, obtained 28 days after the second dose of the MenACWY control vaccine. The sequence was collected from an adult who received the MenACWY meningococcal vaccine as a control. This chain uses TRBV12-3 or TRBV12-4 with TRBJ2-7; TRBD2 is a possible D gene (6 bases). CDR3 sequence (DNA): TGTGCCAGCACTCTAAGTGGAGGGTACGAGCAGTACTTC. Its translation: CASTLSGGYEQYF.